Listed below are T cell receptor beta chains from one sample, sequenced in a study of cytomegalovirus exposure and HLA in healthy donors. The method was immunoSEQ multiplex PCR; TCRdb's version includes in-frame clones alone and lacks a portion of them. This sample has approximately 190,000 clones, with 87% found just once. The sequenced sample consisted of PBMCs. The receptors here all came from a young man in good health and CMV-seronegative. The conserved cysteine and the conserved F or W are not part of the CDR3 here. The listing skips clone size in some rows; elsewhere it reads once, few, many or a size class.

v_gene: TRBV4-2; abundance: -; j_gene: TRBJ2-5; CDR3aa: ASSPGKRDRQETQY
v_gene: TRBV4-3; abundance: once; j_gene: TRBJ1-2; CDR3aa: ASSQDHREFLYGYT
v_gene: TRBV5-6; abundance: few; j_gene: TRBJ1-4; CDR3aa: ASSLRTGRIWEKLF
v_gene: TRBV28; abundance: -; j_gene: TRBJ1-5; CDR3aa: ASSSRGGLRSNQPQH
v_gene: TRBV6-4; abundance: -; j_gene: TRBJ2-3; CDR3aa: ASSGQLEDTQY
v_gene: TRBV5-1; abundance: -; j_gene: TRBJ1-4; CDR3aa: ASRTGYTSSEKLF
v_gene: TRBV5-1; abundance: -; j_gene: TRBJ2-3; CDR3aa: ASSFHGRLTDTQY
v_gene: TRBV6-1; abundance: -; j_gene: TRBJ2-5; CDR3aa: ASNRRGLGETQY
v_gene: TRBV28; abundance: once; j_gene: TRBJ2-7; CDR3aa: ASSSSRLADSYEQY
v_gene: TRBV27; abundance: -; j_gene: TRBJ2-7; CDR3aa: ASRLGLAGTYEQY
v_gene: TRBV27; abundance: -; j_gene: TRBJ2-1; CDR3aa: ASTRTSGTPYNEQF
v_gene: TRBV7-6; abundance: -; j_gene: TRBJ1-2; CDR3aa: ASSLAHGQGYT
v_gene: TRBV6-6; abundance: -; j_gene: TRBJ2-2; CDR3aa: ASSLDRLNTGELF
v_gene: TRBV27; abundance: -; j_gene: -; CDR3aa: ASSFTGAYEQY
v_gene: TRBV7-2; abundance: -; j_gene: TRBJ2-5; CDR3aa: ASSLGGRSLETQY
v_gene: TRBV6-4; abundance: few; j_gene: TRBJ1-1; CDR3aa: ASSASPGTAEAF
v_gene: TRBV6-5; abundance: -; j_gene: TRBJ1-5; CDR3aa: ASSLTGNQPQH
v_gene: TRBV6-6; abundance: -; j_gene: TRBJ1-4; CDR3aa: ARSVATNEKLF
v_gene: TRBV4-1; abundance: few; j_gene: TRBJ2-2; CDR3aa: ASSRPVAGGHTGELF
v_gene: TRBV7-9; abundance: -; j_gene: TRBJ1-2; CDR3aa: ASSQGQGAGGYT
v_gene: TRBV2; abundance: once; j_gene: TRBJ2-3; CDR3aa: ASRNRGTDTQY
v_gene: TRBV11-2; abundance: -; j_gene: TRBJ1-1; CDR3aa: ASSSEGRRAF
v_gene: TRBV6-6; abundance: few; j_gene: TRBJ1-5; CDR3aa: ASSPEDQPQH
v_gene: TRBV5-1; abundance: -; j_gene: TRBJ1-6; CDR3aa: ASSLAVVAGRSSYNSPLH
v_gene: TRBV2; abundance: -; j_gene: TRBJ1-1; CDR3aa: ASSENSMNTEAF
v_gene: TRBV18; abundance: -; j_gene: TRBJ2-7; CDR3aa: ASSLAVTERYEQY
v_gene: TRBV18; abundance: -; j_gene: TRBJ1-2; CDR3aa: ASSPIQAGEGGYT
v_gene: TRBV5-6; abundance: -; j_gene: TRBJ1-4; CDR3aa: ASSLGATGGDEKLF
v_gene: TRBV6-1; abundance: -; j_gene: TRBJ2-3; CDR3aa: ASSRTATSTDTQY
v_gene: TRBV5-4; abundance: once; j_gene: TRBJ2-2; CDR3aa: ASRPAVTGELF
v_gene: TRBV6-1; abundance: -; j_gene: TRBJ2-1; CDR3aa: ASSAQYTHNEQF
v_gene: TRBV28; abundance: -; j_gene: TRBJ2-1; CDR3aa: ASSPPAGVDHEQF